This T cell receptor beta chain was recovered during a study of cytomegalovirus exposure and HLA in healthy donors. General study findings and limits: Previously analyzed data showed that most TCR beta V segments were productive at a frequency of about 87% or about 30%. For cytomegalovirus status, the classifier reportedly gave diagnoses with high specificity and sensitivity. Most sequenced TCRs were rare (though some public TCRs occurred in many donors).

The PCR ran on 60 Vbeta and 13 Jbeta primers. The table came from immunoSEQ multiplex PCR; TCRdb's copy has only in-frame clones and leaves some out. The table records approximately 74,000 clones, about 60% of them present only once. When sampled, the donors appeared nominally healthy, though they likely had unrecorded immune exposures. On this clone itself: Antigen specificity is unknown.

Unmatched junction bases numbered 5, after V lost 1 base and J lost 4 bases. The CDR3 covers 15 residues. Germline-derived CDR1 and CDR2 are LNHNV and YYDKDF (reference sequence). The chain is built from TRBV15 and TRBJ2-3; 7 bases are shared with TRBD2. The source material was PBMCs. The receptor was isolated from a young man in good health and CMV-seropositive. In DNA, the CDR3 is TGTGCCACCAGCAGAGGGGAGGGCAATGCAGATACGCAGTATTTT. Translating it yields CATSRGEGNADTQYF. Full variable domain (outside the CDR3, taken from reference TRBV15 and TRBJ2-3): DAMVIQNPRYQVTQFGKPVTLSCSQTLNHNVMYWYQQKSSQAPKLLFHYYDKDFNNEADTPDNFQSRRPNTSFCFLDIRSPGLGDTAMYLCATSRGEGNADTQYFGPGTRLTVL.